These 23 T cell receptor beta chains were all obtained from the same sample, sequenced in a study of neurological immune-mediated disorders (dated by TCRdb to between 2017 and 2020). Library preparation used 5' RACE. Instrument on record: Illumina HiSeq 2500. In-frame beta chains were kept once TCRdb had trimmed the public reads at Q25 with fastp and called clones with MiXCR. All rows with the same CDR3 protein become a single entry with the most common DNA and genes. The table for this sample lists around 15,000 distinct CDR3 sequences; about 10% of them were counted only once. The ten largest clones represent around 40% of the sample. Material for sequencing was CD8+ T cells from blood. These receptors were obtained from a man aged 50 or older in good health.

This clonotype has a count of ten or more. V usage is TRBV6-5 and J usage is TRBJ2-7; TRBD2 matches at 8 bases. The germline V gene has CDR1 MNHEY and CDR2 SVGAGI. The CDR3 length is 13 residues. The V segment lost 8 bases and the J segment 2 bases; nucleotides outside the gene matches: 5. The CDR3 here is CASSTGGAYEQYF. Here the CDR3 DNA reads TGTGCCAGCTCCACGGGGGGGGCCTACGAGCAGTACTTC.

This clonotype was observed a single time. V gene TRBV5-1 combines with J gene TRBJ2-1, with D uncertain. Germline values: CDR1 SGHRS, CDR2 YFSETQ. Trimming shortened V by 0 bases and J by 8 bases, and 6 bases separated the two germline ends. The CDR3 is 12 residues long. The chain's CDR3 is CASSLAFYEQFF. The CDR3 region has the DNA TGCGCCAGCAGCTTGGCTTTCTATGAGCAGTTCTTC.

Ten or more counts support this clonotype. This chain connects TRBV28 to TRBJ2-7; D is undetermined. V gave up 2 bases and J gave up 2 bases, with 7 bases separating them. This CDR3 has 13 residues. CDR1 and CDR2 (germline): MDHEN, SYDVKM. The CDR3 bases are TGTGCCAGCAGTTTAAGCGCTACCTACGAGCAGTACTTC. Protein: CASSLSATYEQYF. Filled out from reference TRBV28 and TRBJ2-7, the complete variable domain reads DVKVTQSSRYLVKRTGEKVFLECVQDMDHENMFWYRQDPGLGLRLIYFSYDVKMKEKGDIPEGYSVSREKKERFSLILESASTNQTSMYLCASSLSATYEQYFGPGTRLTVT.

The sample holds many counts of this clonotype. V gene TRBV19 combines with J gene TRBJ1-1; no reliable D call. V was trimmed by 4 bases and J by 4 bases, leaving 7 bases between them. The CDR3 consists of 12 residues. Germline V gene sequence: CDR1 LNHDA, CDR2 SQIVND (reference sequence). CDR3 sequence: CASSSLLTEAFF. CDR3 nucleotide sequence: TGTGCCAGTAGTAGCTTACTCACTGAAGCTTTCTTT. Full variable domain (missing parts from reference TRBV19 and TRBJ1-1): DGGITQSPKYLFRKEGQNVTLSCEQNLNHDAMYWYRQDPGQGLRLIYYSQIVNDFQKGDIAEGYSVSREKKESFPLTVTSAQKNPTAFYLCASSSLLTEAFFGQGTRLTVV.

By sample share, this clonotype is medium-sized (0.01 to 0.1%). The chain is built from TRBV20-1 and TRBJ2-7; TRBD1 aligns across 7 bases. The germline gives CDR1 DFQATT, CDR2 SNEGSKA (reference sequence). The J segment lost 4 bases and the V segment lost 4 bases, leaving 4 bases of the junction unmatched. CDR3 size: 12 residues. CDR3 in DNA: TGCAGTGCTACTGACAGGGAATACGAGCAGTACTTC. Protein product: CSATDREYEQYF.

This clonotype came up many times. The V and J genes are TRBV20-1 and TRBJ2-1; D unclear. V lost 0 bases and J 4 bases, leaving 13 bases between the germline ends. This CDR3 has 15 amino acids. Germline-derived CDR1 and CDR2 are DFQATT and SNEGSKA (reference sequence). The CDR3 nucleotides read TGCAGTGCTAGAGATCGACGCGGCCTATACAATGAGCAGTTCTTC. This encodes CSARDRRGLYNEQFF.

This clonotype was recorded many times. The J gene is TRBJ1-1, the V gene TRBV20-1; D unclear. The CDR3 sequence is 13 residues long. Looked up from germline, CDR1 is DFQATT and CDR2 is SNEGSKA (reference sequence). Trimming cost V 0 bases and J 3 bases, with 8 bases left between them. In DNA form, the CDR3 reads TGCAGTGCTAGAGATCGGGCCCACACTGAAGCTTTCTTT. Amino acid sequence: CSARDRAHTEAFF.

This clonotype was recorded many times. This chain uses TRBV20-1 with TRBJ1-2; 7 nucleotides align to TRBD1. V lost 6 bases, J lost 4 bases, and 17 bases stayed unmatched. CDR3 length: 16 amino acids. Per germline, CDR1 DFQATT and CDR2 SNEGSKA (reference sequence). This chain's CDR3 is CSARGVLSGGSYGYTF. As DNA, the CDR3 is TGCAGTGCCCGAGGGGTTTTGTCAGGGGGAAGCTATGGCTACACCTTC.

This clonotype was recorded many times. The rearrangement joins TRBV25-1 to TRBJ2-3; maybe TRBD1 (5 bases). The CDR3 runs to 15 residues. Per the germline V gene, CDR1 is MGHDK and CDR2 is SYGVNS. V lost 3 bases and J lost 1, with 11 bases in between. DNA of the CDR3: TGTGCCAGCAGTGACCCTGGGGCCGGCACAGATACGCAGTATTTT. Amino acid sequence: CASSDPGAGTDTQYF.

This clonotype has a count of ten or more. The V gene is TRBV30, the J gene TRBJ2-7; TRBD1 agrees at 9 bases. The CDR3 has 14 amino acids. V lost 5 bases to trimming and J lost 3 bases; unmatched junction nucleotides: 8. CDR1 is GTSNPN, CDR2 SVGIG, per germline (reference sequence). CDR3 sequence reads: CAWGTGTGLYEQYF. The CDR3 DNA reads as TGTGCCTGGGGAACCGGGACAGGGCTCTACGAGCAGTACTTC.

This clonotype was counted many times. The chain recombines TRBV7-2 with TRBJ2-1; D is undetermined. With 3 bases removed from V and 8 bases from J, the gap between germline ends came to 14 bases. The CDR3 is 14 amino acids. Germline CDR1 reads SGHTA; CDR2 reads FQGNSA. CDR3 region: CASSFVRRSDEQFF. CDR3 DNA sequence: TGTGCCAGCAGCTTCGTTCGTCGGTCCGATGAGCAGTTCTTC.

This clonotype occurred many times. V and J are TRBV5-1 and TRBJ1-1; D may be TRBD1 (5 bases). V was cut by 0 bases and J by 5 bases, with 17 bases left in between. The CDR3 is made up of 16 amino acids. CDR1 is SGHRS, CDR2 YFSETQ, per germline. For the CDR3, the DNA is TGCGCCAGCAGCTTGGAGGCGTCTGGGGGGGGGACTGAAGCTTTCTTT. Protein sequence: CASSLEASGGGTEAFF.

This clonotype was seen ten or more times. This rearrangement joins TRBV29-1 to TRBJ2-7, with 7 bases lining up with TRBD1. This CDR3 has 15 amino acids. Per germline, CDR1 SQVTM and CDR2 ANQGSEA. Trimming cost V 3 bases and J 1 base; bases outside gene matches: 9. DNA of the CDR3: TGCAGCGTTGACGGTATAGGGGGCCTGTCCTACGAGCAGTACTTC. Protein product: CSVDGIGGLSYEQYF.

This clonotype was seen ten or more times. The CDR3: CSATWDRDNEQFF. Here the CDR3 DNA reads TGCAGTGCTACTTGGGACAGGGACAATGAGCAGTTCTTC. The J gene is TRBJ2-1, the V gene TRBV20-1; 9 positions agree with TRBD1. The J segment lost 5 bases and the V segment lost 4 bases, leaving 3 bases of the junction unmatched. The CDR3 extends over 13 amino acids. The germline CDR1 and CDR2 sequences are DFQATT and SNEGSKA (reference sequence).

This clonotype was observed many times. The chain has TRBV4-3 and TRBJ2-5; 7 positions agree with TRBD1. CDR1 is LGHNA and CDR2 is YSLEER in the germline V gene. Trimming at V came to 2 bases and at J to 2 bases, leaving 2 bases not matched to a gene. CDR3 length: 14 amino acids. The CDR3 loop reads CASSQLGQQETQYF. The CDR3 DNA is TGCGCCAGCAGCCAATTGGGACAGCAAGAGACCCAGTACTTC.

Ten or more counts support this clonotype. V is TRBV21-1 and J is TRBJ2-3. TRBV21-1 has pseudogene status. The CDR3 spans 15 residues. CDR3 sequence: CASSKAGPSTDTQYF. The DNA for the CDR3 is TGTGCCAGCAGCAAAGCGGGCCCTAGCACAGATACGCAGTATTTT.

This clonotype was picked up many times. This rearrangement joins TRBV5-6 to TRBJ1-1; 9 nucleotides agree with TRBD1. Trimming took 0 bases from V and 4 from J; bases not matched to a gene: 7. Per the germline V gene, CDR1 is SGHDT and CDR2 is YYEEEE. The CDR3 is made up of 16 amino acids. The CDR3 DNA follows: TGTGCCAGCAGCTTGGTTGGTAGGGGACAGGGCACTGAAGCTTTCTTT. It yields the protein CASSLVGRGQGTEAFF.

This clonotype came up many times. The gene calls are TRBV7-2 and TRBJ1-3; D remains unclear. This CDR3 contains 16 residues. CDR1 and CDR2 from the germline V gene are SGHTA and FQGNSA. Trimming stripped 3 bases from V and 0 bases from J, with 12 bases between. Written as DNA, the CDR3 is TGTGCCAGCAGCTTGCCCGCGGCAGCCTCTGGAAACACCATATATTTT. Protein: CASSLPAAASGNTIYF.

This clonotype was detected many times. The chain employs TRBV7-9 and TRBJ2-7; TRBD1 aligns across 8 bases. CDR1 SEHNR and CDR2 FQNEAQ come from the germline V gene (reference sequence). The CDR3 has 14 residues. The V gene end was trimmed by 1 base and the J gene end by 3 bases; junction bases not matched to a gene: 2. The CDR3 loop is CASSLGTGYYEQYF. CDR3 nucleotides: TGTGCCAGCAGCTTAGGGACAGGGTACTACGAGCAGTACTTC.

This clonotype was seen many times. In DNA form, the CDR3 reads TGTGCCAGCAGCCAAGATCGAGAACAGGGTATTCATGAGCAGTTCTTC. This gives the protein CASSQDREQGIHEQFF. V is TRBV4-2 and J is TRBJ2-1; possible D gene TRBD1, 6 bases. The germline V gene has CDR1 LGHNA and CDR2 YNFKEQ. CDR3 length: 16 amino acids. With 0 bases removed from V and 8 bases from J, the gap between germline ends came to 17 bases.

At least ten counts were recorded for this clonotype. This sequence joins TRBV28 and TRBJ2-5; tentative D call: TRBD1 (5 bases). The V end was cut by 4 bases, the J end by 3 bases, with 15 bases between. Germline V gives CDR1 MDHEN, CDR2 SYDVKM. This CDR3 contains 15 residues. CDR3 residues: CASSSGHVQKETQYF. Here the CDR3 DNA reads TGTGCCAGCAGTTCCGGACACGTGCAAAAAGAGACCCAGTACTTC.

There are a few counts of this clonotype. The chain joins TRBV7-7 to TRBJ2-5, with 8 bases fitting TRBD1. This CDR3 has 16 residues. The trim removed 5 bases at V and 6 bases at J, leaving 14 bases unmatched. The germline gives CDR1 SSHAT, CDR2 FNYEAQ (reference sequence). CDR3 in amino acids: CASSATTRGQGQTQYF. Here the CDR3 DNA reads TGTGCCAGCAGCGCGACTACCCGCGGACAGGGCCAGACCCAGTACTTC. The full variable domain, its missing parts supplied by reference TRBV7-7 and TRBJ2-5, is GAGVSQSPRYKVTKRGQDVTLRCDPISSHATLYWYQQALGQGPEFLTYFNYEAQPDKSGLPSDRFSAERPEGSISTLTIQRTEQRDSAMYRCASSATTRGQGQTQYFGPGTRLLVL.

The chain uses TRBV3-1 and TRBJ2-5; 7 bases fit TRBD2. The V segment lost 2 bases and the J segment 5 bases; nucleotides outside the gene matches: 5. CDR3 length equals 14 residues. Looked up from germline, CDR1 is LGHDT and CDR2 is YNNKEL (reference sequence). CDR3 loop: CASSQLSGQETQYF. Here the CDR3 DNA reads TGTGCCAGCAGCCAACTTAGCGGGCAGGAGACCCAGTACTTC.